The clone carrying this TCR beta chain came up a few times. This specimen comes from a study of blood T cell repertoires in COVID-19. For the study at large: The samples span acute and convalescent COVID-19 from the United States, Italy and Spain. T cells, B-cell-depleted T cells, or PBMCs supplied cDNA or gDNA.

Per the original methods: Estimates of nucleated cell counts were drawn from the amplification of reference gene primers. Measured with immunoSEQ multiplex PCR; TCRdb has only the in-frame clones, and not every one. Clonal size and the V and J genes are those of that table, whereas D and trimming came from the DNA. The table records under 200,000 clones, approximately 91% of them present only once. The V gene's germline CDR1 is SGDLS and CDR2 YYNGEE. CDR3 length: 15 residues. The germline V and J ends were trimmed by 0 bases and 4 bases, with 13 bases remaining between them. Sequenced: peripheral blood. This clonotype originated in a man aged 18 to 29 with acute or convalescent COVID-19. This chain joins TRBV9 and TRBJ2-5, with TRBD1 as a possible D gene (5 bases). The CDR3 here is CASSVGNSRVETQYF. CDR3 in DNA: TGTGCCAGCAGCGTAGGAAACAGCAGGGTAGAGACCCAGTACTTC.